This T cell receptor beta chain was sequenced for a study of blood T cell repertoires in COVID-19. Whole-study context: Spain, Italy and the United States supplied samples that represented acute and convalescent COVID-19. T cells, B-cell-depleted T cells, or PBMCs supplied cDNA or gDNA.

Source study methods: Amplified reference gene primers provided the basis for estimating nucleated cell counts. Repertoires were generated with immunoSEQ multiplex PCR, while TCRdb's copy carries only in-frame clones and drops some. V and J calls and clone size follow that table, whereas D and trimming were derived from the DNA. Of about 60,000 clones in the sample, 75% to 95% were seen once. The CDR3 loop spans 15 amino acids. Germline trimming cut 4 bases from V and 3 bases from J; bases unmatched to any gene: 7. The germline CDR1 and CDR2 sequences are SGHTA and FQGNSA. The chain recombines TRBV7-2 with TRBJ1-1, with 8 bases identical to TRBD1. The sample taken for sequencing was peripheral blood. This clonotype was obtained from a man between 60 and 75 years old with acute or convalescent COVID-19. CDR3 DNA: TGTGCCAGCAGCTCGGACAGGGCAATGGACACTGAAGCTTTCTTT. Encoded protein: CASSSDRAMDTEAFF.